This T cell receptor (beta chain) originates from a study of T cells in Graves' hyperthyroidism and ophthalmopathy. RNA transcripts served as the template for amplifying TCR beta CDR3 regions. TCR CDR3 regions were first amplified by RT-PCR with HTBI primers. TCRdb fed the multiplex PCR reads into MiXCR, producing one record per CDR3 protein. The sample lists about 680,000 distinct CDR3 sequences; approximately 36% were seen once. Patients aged 18 to 65 with hyperthyroidism were newly diagnosed, with duration under 2 months. Sequencing was done on a sample of blood. The clonotype comes from a woman in her 40s with Graves' hyperthyroidism.

Written as DNA, the CDR3 is TGTGCCAGCAGTACCGAGGGCCAGTCATATCAGCCCCAGCATTTT. Amino acids: CASSTEGQSYQPQHF. J is TRBJ1-5 and V is TRBV6-6; unclear D gene. The V end lost 5 bases, the J end lost 5 bases, and 16 bases lay between the germline ends. CDR1 is MNHNY and CDR2 is SVGAGI in the germline V gene (reference sequence). This CDR3 is built from 15 residues.